This TCR beta chain was identified during a study of cytomegalovirus exposure and HLA in healthy donors. Study-wide points: According to a later analysis, TCR clusters from the first cohort tended to co-occur in the 120 or so validation repertoires. Usually a TCR sequence was rare, but some public TCRs were found in many donors. The classifier, whose performance was assessed in both the original and validation cohorts, reportedly diagnosed cytomegalovirus status with high specificity and sensitivity.

With regard to this clone: The antigen remains undetermined.

The donors were part of the validation cohort, which consisted of roughly 120 subjects and was separate from the first cohort of 666 subjects. Germline V gene lookup returns CDR1 MGHDK and CDR2 SYGVNS. The length of the CDR3 is 13 residues. V dropped 6 bases and J dropped 6; count of bases not matched to a gene: 5. The method was immunoSEQ multiplex PCR; TCRdb's version includes in-frame clones alone and lacks a portion of them. Of some 320,000 clones listed, roughly 87% were seen once; the top ten hold 0.95% to 1.5%. This TCR was sampled from a woman in her 30s in good health and CMV-seropositive. The chain combines TRBV25-1 with TRBJ1-5, with TRBD1 matching 7 bases. The sample consisted of PBMCs. The CDR3 spells CASSAGGGQPQHF. DNA of the CDR3: TGTGCCAGCAGCGCAGGGGGTGGTCAGCCCCAGCATTTT.